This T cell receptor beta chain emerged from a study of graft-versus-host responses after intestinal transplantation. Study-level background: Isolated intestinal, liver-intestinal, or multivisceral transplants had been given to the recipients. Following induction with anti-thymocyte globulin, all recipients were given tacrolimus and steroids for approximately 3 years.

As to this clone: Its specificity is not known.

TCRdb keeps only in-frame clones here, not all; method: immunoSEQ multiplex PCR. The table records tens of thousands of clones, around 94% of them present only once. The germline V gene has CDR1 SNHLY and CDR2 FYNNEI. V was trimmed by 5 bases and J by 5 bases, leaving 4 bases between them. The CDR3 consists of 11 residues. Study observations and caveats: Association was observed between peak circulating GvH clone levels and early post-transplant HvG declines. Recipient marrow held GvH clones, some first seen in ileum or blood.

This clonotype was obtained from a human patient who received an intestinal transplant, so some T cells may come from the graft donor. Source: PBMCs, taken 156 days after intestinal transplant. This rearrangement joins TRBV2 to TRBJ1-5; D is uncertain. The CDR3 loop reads CASSYDQPQHF. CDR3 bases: TGTGCCAGCAGTTATGATCAGCCCCAGCATTTT.